This TCR beta chain was documented in a study of blood T cell repertoires in COVID-19. Study-level information: Samples representing acute and convalescent COVID-19 were sourced from the United States, Italy and Spain. In each case, the material was cDNA or gDNA derived from T cells, B-cell-depleted T cells, or PBMCs.

Methods used by the authors: Estimates of nucleated cell counts were drawn from the amplification of reference gene primers. Profiled with immunoSEQ multiplex PCR; TCRdb holds only in-frame clones, not every one. V and J calls and clone size are given by that table; D and trimming were obtained from the DNA. The sample has 140,000 to 150,000 clones; approximately 82% are singletons. CDR3 length: 14 amino acids. Germline CDR1 reads MNHEY; CDR2 reads SVGAGI. The V end lost 4 bases, the J end lost 2 bases, and 12 bases lay between the germline ends. The rearrangement joins TRBV6-5 to TRBJ2-7; no clear D gene. Sequencing used peripheral blood. This TCR was sampled from a man aged 60-69 years with active or convalescent COVID-19. This CDR3 is CASSFAATPYEQYV. The CDR3 nucleotides are TGTGCCAGCAGTTTTGCGGCCACACCCTACGAGCAGTACGTC.